A single sample gave rise to the 23 T cell receptor beta chains below, sequenced in a study of cytotoxic CD8 clonotypes in ibrutinib-treated CLL. The protocol was immunoSEQ multiplex PCR, while the TCRdb copy is restricted to in-frame clones and leaves out a portion. Here the sample spans fewer than 85,000 clones, about four fifths being singletons. The specimen was PBMCs, collected after 12 months of ibrutinib treatment. The receptors stem from a human donor with chronic lymphocytic leukemia.

In this sample, this clone turned up a few times. J is TRBJ2-7 and V is TRBV5-4; D possibly matches TRBD1 or TRBD2 (6 bases each). Trimming shortened V by 4 bases and J by 6 bases, and 14 bases separated the two germline ends. This CDR3 has 13 amino acids. Germline values: CDR1 SGHNT, CDR2 YYREEE (reference sequence). CDR3 in DNA: TGTGCCAGCAGCCCACAGGGAGGTGGCGAGCAGTACTTC. This codes for CASSPQGGGEQYF.

The count of this clone is one. This sequence joins TRBV7-2 and TRBJ1-2, with D perhaps matching TRBD1 (5 bases). Deletions cut 5 bases from V and 1 base from J, with 8 bases between. Germline V lookup: CDR1 SGHTA, CDR2 FQGNSA. The CDR3 runs 13 residues. The CDR3 protein is CASSPRGNYGYTF. In DNA form, the CDR3 reads TGTGCCAGCAGCCCGAGGGGTAACTATGGCTACACCTTC. Based on the CDR3 plus reference TRBV7-2 and TRBJ1-2, the full variable domain is GAGVSQSPSNKVTEKGKDVELRCDPISGHTALYWYRQSLGQGLEFLIYFQGNSAPDKSGLPSDRFSAERTGGSVSTLTIQRTQQEDSAVYLCASSPRGNYGYTFGSGTRLTVV.

This rearrangement joins TRBV9 to TRBJ2-5; D not resolved. Germline CDR1 and CDR2: SGDLS and YYNGEE. V lost 0 bases to trimming and J lost 0 bases, with 6 bases between them. This CDR3 is built from 14 residues. The CDR3 DNA follows: TGTGCCAGCAGCGTAGCAGGCTACCAAGAGACCCAGTACTTC. Protein sequence: CASSVAGYQETQYF. Complete variable domain (other parts from reference TRBV9 and TRBJ2-5): DSGVTQTPKHLITATGQRVTLRCSPRSGDLSVYWYQQSLDQGLQFLIQYYNGEERAKGNILERFSAQQFPDLHSELNLSSLELGDSALYFCASSVAGYQETQYFGPGTRLLVL.

The chain combines TRBV9 with TRBJ1-3; D ambiguous. V lost 6 bases, J lost 1 base, and 11 bases lay in between. Per germline, CDR1 SGDLS and CDR2 YYNGEE. This CDR3 region has 14 residues. CDR3 in amino acids: CASTPDPSGNTIYF. CDR3 DNA: TGTGCCAGCACCCCAGATCCGTCTGGAAACACCATATATTTT.

This chain joins TRBV19 and TRBJ1-5; a possible D gene is TRBD1 (6 bases). V gave up 4 bases and J gave up 7 bases, with 17 bases separating them. The CDR3 length is 15 residues. The V gene's germline CDR1 is LNHDA and CDR2 SQIVND (reference sequence). The CDR3: CASSTPGTGGQPQHF. CDR3 in DNA: TGTGCCAGTAGTACCCCCGGGACCGGGGGCCAGCCCCAGCATTTT.

This clone was seen only a few times. The rearrangement joins TRBV18 to TRBJ1-6; TRBD1 agrees at 9 bases. The CDR3 spans 15 residues. From germline, CDR1 is KGHSH and CDR2 LQKENI. Trimming cost V 4 bases and J 5 bases; bases outside gene matches: 3. CDR3 nucleotide sequence: TGTGCCAGCTCACAGGGACAGGGTAATAATTCACCCCTCCACTTT. This gives the protein CASSQGQGNNSPLHF.

The chain has TRBV7-2 and TRBJ2-7, with 8 nucleotides matching TRBD2. Germline CDR1 is SGHTA and CDR2 is FQGNSA. The CDR3 has 17 residues. The trim removed 5 bases at V and 7 bases at J, leaving 19 bases unmatched. DNA of the CDR3: TGTGCCAGCAGCACCCTAGGGGGGGGACTAGTCATTAGGGAGCAGTACTTC. As protein: CASSTLGGGLVIREQYF.

V gene TRBV14 combines with J gene TRBJ2-5; D unclear. V dropped 0 bases and J dropped 6 bases, with 5 bases sitting between them. The germline CDR1 and CDR2 sequences are SGHDN and FVKESK. This CDR3 is built from 12 residues. The CDR3 DNA reads TGTGCCAGCAGCCAAGAAGGACAGACCCAGTACTTC. This encodes CASSQEGQTQYF.

The CDR3 DNA reads as TGTGCCAGCAGCCCACTAGGGATAGGTTCCGATACGCAGTATTTT. Translated: CASSPLGIGSDTQYF. J is TRBJ2-3 and V is TRBV27; D possibly corresponds to TRBD2 (5 bases). The CDR3 length is 15 residues. V shed 6 bases and J shed 6 bases, with 19 bases lying between them. The germline gives CDR1 MNHEY, CDR2 SMNVEV (reference sequence).

The J gene is TRBJ1-6, the V gene TRBV7-3, with no clear D. Trimming removed 5 bases at V and 9 bases at J, with 11 bases between. Germline V gene data show CDR1 as SGHTA and CDR2 as FQGTGA. This CDR3 spans 13 amino acids. CDR3 sequence reads: CASSRTLGSPLHF. The CDR3 nucleotides are TGTGCCAGCAGCCGAACGCTAGGTTCACCCCTCCACTTT.

This chain uses TRBV6-1 with TRBJ2-7, with 10 bases matching TRBD2. Germline values: CDR1 MNHNS, CDR2 SASEGT. This CDR3 contains 13 residues. The trim removed 6 bases at V and 3 bases at J, leaving 2 bases unmatched. The CDR3 reads CASRLAGLYEQYF. As DNA, the CDR3 is TGTGCCAGCAGACTAGCGGGGCTCTACGAGCAGTACTTC.

This chain joins TRBV7-3 and TRBJ2-5; D tentatively fits TRBD1 or TRBD2 (5 bases each). CDR3 size: 13 residues. The germline V gene encodes CDR1 SGHTA and CDR2 FQGTGA. V lost 5 bases and J 3 bases, leaving 10 bases between the germline ends. The CDR3 region is CASSRGTEETQYF. Written as DNA, the CDR3 is TGTGCCAGCAGCCGTGGGACCGAAGAGACCCAGTACTTC.

The chain recombines TRBV7-2 with TRBJ2-1; weak D call: TRBD2 (7 bases). V lost 0 bases and J lost 6, with 9 bases in between. Germline CDR1 is SGHTA and CDR2 is FQGNSA. The CDR3 is made up of 14 amino acids. CDR3 coding DNA: TGTGCCAGCAGCTTAGCGGGGGGGCTCAATGAGCAGTTCTTC. Encoded protein: CASSLAGGLNEQFF. The whole variable domain, filled in from reference TRBV7-2 and TRBJ2-1, reads GAGVSQSPSNKVTEKGKDVELRCDPISGHTALYWYRQSLGQGLEFLIYFQGNSAPDKSGLPSDRFSAERTGGSVSTLTIQRTQQEDSAVYLCASSLAGGLNEQFFGPGTRLTVL.

The chain has TRBV6-5 and TRBJ1-2; TRBD1 matches 7 bases. With V trimmed by 0 bases and J by 8 bases, 12 bases remained unmatched. Germline V gene sequence: CDR1 MNHEY, CDR2 SVGAGI. The CDR3 is made up of 16 amino acids. The CDR3 region is CASSYSWIPTGWGYTF. CDR3 nucleotides: TGTGCCAGCAGTTACTCGTGGATCCCGACAGGGTGGGGCTACACCTTC.

The CDR3 here is CASSQEGPPSSTRGLFF. The CDR3 DNA reads as TGCGCCAGCAGCCAAGAGGGGCCCCCCTCTAGCACCCGGGGGCTGTTTTTT. V gene TRBV4-3 combines with J gene TRBJ2-2; D assignment may be TRBD1 or TRBD2 (5 bases each). V lost 0 bases and J lost 13, with 24 bases in between. Per germline, CDR1 LGHNA and CDR2 YSLEER. The CDR3 extends over 17 amino acids.

This chain connects TRBV6-5 to TRBJ2-7; either TRBD1 or TRBD2 may supply D (7 bases each). The CDR3 is 15 amino acids. Germline V lookup: CDR1 MNHEY, CDR2 SVGAGI. Trimming stripped 0 bases from V and 5 bases from J, with 14 bases between. The CDR3 spells CASSYSPQGGNEQYF. CDR3 bases: TGTGCCAGCAGTTACTCGCCCCAGGGGGGGAACGAGCAGTACTTC.

The rearrangement uses TRBV6-5 and TRBJ2-7, with TRBD1 identical over 11 bases. After removal of 8 bases from V and 1 base from J, the junction contained 1 base not matched to a gene. The CDR3 sequence is 13 residues long. Per germline, CDR1 MNHEY and CDR2 SVGAGI. CDR3 DNA: TGTGCCAGCTGGGACAGGGGGTCCTACGAGCAGTACTTC. Its protein product is CASWDRGSYEQYF.

This clone was seen a single time. The chain employs TRBV7-3 and TRBJ2-5; TRBD2 matches at 12 bases. Looked up from germline, CDR1 is SGHTA and CDR2 is FQGTGA. The V segment lost 2 bases and the J segment 5 bases; nucleotides outside the gene matches: 3. This CDR3 has 15 residues. DNA for the CDR3: TGTGCCAGCAGCTTACTAGCGGGAGGGTTTGAGACCCAGTACTTC. As protein: CASSLLAGGFETQYF.

V and J are TRBV19 and TRBJ2-2, with D perhaps TRBD2 (6 bases). Per the germline V gene, CDR1 is LNHDA and CDR2 is SQIVND (reference sequence). This CDR3 spans 13 amino acids. The germline V and J ends were trimmed by 3 bases and 5 bases, with 7 bases remaining between them. Here the CDR3 reads CASSIGGTGELFF. CDR3 DNA sequence: TGTGCCAGTAGTATTGGGGGGACCGGGGAGCTGTTTTTT.

The rearrangement uses TRBV27 and TRBJ2-7, with D possibly called TRBD1 or TRBD2 (6 bases each). Trimming took off 5 bases at V and 2 bases at J, with 10 bases between the two ends. CDR1 is MNHEY, CDR2 SMNVEV, per germline (reference sequence). This CDR3 region has 13 residues. CDR3 protein: CASSRGDPYEQYF. CDR3 nucleotides: TGTGCCAGCAGTAGGGGGGACCCCTACGAGCAGTACTTC.

The rearrangement links TRBV7-2 to TRBJ2-1; D is undetermined. The V and J ends lost 5 bases and 6 bases respectively, with 11 bases between them. The germline V gene has CDR1 SGHTA and CDR2 FQGNSA. This CDR3 has 13 amino acids. CDR3 nucleotide sequence: TGTGCCAGCAGCCCCCACCGAGTCAATGAGCAGTTCTTC. The encoded protein is CASSPHRVNEQFF.

Sample share makes this clone medium-sized. The chain employs TRBV16 and TRBJ1-6, with 8 positions matching TRBD1. V trimming: 3 bases; J trimming: 8 bases; junction bases outside the gene matches: 6. The germline V gene encodes CDR1 KGHSY and CDR2 FQNENV. This CDR3 has 15 residues. The CDR3 nucleotides read TGTGCCAGCAGCCACTGGACAGGGAGGGATTCACCCCTCCACTTT. It codes for CASSHWTGRDSPLHF.

This chain connects TRBV7-2 to TRBJ2-7, with D possibly called TRBD1 or TRBD2 (7 bases each). The germline V gene has CDR1 SGHTA and CDR2 FQGNSA. Trimming left V 6 bases short and J 9 bases short, with 15 bases between. The CDR3 has 12 residues. In nucleotides, the CDR3 is TGTGCCAGCAGTGCCAGGGGGGAGGGGCAGTACTTC. Translation gives CASSARGEGQYF.